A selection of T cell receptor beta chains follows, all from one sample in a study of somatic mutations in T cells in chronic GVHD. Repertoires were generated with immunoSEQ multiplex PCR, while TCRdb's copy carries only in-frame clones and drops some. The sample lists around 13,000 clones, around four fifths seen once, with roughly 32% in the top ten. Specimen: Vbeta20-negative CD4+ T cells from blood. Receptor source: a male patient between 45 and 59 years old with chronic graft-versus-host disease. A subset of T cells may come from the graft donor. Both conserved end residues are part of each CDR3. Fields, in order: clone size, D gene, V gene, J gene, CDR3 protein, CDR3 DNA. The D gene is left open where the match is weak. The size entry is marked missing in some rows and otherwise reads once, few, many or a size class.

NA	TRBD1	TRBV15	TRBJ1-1	CATSPGQGWTEAFF	TGTGCCACCAGCCCGGGACAGGGGTGGACTGAAGCTTTCTTT
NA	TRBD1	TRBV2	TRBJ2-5	CASSANRGEETQYF	TGTGCCAGCAGCGCGAACAGGGGGGAAGAGACCCAGTACTTC
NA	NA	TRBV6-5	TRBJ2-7	CASSNKATYEQYF	TGTGCCAGCAGTAATAAAGCAACCTACGAGCAGTACTTC
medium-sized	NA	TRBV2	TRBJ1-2	CASSEAGGEMGYGYTF	TGTGCCAGCAGTGAAGCGGGCGGGGAAATGGGCTATGGCTACACCTTC
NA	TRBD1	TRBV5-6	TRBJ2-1	CASSPGTGVWGHEQFF	TGTGCCAGCAGCCCAGGGACAGGGGTGTGGGGCCATGAGCAGTTCTTC
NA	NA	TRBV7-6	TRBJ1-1	CASSSTVNTEAFF	TGTGCCAGCAGCTCGACAGTGAACACTGAAGCTTTCTTT
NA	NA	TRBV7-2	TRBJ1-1	CASSPTGLDTEAFF	TGTGCCAGCAGCCCAACAGGGCTGGACACTGAAGCTTTCTTT
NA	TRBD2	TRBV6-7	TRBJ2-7	CASRQLLGGTQSNEQYF	TGTGCCAGCAGACAGTTACTCGGGGGGACGCAATCCAACGAGCAGTACTTC
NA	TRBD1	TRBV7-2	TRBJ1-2	CASSFQGAGNYGYTF	TGTGCCAGCAGCTTCCAGGGGGCGGGGAACTATGGCTACACCTTC
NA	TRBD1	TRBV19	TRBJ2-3	CASSITRGTGGKLDTQYF	TGTGCCAGTAGTATAACACGCGGGACAGGGGGCAAGTTAGATACGCAGTATTTT
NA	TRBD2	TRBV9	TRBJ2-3	CASSFSGRGSDTQYF	TGTGCCAGCAGCTTTAGCGGGAGGGGATCAGATACGCAGTATTTT
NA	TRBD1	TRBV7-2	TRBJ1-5	CASSSGGTGGASNQPQHF	TGTGCCAGCAGCTCCGGGGGGACAGGGGGCGCGAGCAATCAGCCCCAGCATTTT
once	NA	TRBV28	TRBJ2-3	CASHARADTQYF	TGTGCCAGCCATGCGAGGGCAGATACGCAGTATTTT
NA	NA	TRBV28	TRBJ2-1	CASSLDRFKQFF	TGTGCCAGCAGTCTAGACCGGTTTAAGCAGTTCTTC
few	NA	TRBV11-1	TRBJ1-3	CASSRTDSSGNTIYF	TGTGCCAGCAGCCGAACAGACAGCTCTGGAAACACCATATATTTT
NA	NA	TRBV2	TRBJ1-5	CASTLEGGAGQPQHF	TGTGCCAGCACTTTAGAGGGGGGGGCCGGGCAGCCCCAGCATTTT
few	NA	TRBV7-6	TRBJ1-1	CASSSQGNTEAFF	TGTGCCAGCTCCTCACAGGGGAACACTGAAGCTTTCTTT
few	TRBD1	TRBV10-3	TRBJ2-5	CAISVGQAQETQYF	TGTGCCATCAGTGTCGGACAGGCGCAAGAGACCCAGTACTTC
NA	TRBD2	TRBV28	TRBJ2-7	CASGNLAGPPPYEQYF	TGTGCCAGCGGAAACCTAGCGGGCCCACCCCCCTACGAGCAGTACTTC
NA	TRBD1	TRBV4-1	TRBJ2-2	CASSQPSTGRTGELFF	TGCGCCAGCAGCCAACCCTCGACAGGGCGTACCGGGGAGCTGTTTTTT